These T cell receptor beta chains were read from a single sample in a study of Tregs in tolerant kidney transplant recipients. Repertoires were generated with immunoSEQ multiplex PCR, while TCRdb's copy carries only in-frame clones and drops some. The repertoire holds roughly 250,000 clones, with about 86% as singletons. The sample consisted of CD4+ T cells from blood. These receptor sequences come from a human donor in good health. Each CDR3 is given with its conserved first and last residue. D genes are given only for firm matches. Only part of the rows carry a size: once, few, many, or a class if the clone is expanded.

D gene	V gene	J gene	clone size	CDR3 length	CDR3 protein	CDR3 DNA
TRBD2	TRBV15	TRBJ2-2	.	19	CATSSLGTSGTANTGELFF	TGTGCCACCAGCAGTCTCGGGACTAGCGGGACCGCGAACACCGGGGAGCTGTTTTTT
TRBD2	TRBV11-2	TRBJ2-5	.	16	CASSLDPASGNPTQYF	TGTGCCAGCAGCTTAGATCCGGCTAGCGGCAATCCGACCCAGTACTTC
.	TRBV2	TRBJ2-2	.	16	CASSYLGQGGTGELFF	TGTGCCAGCAGTTACCTTGGGCAGGGGGGCACCGGGGAGCTGTTTTTT
.	TRBV18	TRBJ1-2	once	13	CASSPTGDYGYTF	TGTGCCAGCTCACCGACGGGCGACTATGGCTACACCTTC
TRBD2	TRBV6-5	TRBJ2-7	.	16	CASSYTRGGRIYEQYF	TGTGCCAGCAGTTACACAAGGGGCGGGAGGATTTACGAGCAGTACTTC
TRBD1	TRBV27	TRBJ1-3	.	15	CASSLGAGGGNTIYF	TGTGCCAGCAGTTTAGGGGCAGGGGGAGGAAACACCATATATTTT
.	TRBV6-1	TRBJ1-5	.	14	CASTWAIMGQPQHF	TGTGCCAGCACCTGGGCCATAATGGGGCAGCCCCAGCATTTT
.	TRBV6-5	TRBJ2-7	.	11	CASSSKYEQYF	TGTGCCAGCAGTTCCAAGTACGAGCAGTACTTC
.	TRBV2	TRBJ1-6	.	15	CASNRDTRNNSPLHF	TGTGCCAGCAACCGGGACACAAGGAACAATTCACCCCTCCACTTT
.	TRBV7-9	TRBJ1-6	.	11	CASSSNSPLHF	TGTGCCAGCAGCTCGAATTCACCCCTCCACTTT
.	TRBV14	TRBJ1-2	.	14	CASSPPQQVWGYTF	TGTGCCAGCAGCCCCCCTCAGCAGGTTTGGGGCTACACCTTC
TRBD2	TRBV30	TRBJ2-3	.	15	CAGIPRERGADTQYF	TGTGCCGGGATTCCGCGGGAGAGGGGCGCAGATACGCAGTATTTT
.	TRBV18	TRBJ2-5	.	13	CASSPPGQETQYF	TGTGCCAGCTCACCACCGGGACAAGAGACCCAGTACTTC
.	TRBV15	TRBJ1-5	.	12	CATSGGNQPQHF	TGTGCCACCAGCGGGGGGAATCAGCCCCAGCATTTT
.	TRBV7-2	TRBJ1-1	once	15	CASSFRHQPNTEAFF	TGTGCCAGCAGCTTTCGGCACCAACCGAACACTGAAGCTTTCTTT
TRBD1	TRBV30	TRBJ1-6	once	13	CAWNRQGTGPLHF	TGTGCCTGGAACCGACAGGGTACAGGACCCCTCCACTTT
.	TRBV19	TRBJ2-7	.	13	CASSIGRTYEQYF	TGTGCCAGTAGTATTGGGCGGACGTACGAGCAGTACTTC
.	TRBV29-1	TRBJ1-1	.	15	CSALPLDWIRTEAFF	TGCAGCGCCCTACCCTTGGACTGGATCCGCACTGAAGCTTTCTTT